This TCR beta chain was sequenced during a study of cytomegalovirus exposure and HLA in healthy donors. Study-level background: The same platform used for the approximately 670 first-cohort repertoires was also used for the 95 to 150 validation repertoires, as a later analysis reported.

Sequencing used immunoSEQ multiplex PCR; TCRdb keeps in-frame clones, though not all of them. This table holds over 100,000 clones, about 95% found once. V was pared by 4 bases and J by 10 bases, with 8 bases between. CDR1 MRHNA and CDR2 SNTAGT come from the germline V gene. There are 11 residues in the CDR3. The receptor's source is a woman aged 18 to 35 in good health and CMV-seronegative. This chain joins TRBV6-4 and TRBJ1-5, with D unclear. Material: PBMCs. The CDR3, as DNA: TGTGCCAGCAGTGCCCCGACTCCCCAGCATTTT. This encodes CASSAPTPQHF.